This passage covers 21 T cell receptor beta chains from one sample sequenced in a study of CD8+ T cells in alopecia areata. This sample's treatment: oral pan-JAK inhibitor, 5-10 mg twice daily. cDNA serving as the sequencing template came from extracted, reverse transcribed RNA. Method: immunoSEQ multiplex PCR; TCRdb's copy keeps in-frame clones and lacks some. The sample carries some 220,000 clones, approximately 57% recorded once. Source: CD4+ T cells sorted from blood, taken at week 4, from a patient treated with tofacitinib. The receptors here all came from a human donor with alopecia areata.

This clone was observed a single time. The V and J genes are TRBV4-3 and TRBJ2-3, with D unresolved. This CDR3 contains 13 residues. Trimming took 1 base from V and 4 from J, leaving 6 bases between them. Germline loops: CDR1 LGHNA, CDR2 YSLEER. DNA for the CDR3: TGCGCCAGCAGCCAAGCAGCCCCAGATACGCAGTATTTT. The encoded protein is CASSQAAPDTQYF.

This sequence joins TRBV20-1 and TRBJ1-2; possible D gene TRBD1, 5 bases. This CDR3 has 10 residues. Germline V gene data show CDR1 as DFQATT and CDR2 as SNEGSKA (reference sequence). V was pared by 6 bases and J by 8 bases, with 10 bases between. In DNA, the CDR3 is TGCAGTGCCTTTCGGGGGGGCTACACCTTC. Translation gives CSAFRGGYTF.

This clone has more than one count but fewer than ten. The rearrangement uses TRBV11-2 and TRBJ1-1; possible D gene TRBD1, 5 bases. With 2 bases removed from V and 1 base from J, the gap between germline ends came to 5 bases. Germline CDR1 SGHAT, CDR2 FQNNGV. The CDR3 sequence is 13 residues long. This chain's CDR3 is CASSLTGNTEAFF. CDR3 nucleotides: TGTGCCAGCAGCTTAACAGGGAACACTGAAGCTTTCTTT.

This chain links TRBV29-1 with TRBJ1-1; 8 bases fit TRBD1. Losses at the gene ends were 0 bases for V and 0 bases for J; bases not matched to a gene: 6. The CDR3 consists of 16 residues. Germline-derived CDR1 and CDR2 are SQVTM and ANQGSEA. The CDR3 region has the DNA TGCAGCGTTGAAGATCGCAGGGGGCCCATGAACACTGAAGCTTTCTTT. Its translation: CSVEDRRGPMNTEAFF.

The CDR3 reads CASSKGTRQSADTQYF. The DNA of the CDR3 is TGTGCCAGCAGTAAAGGGACCCGGCAGAGCGCAGATACGCAGTATTTT. The V call is TRBV5-5, the J call TRBJ2-3, with D perhaps matching TRBD1 or TRBD2 (5 bases each). The ends were cut back, 5 bases at V and 4 bases at J, with 20 bases in the middle. Germline CDR1 is SGHKS and CDR2 is YYEKEE (reference sequence). The CDR3 covers 16 residues.

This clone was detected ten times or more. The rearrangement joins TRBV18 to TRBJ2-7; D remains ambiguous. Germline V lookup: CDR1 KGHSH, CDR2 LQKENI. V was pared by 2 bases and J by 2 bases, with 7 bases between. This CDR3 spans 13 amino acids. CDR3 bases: TGTGCCAGCTCACCATCGGGTCCCTACGAGCAGTACTTC. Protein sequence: CASSPSGPYEQYF.

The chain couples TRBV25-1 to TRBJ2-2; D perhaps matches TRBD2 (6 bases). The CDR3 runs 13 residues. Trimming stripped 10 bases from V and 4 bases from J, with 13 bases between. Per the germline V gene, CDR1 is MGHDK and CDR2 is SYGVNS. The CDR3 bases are TGTGCCACGGGGGAAACTCTCACCGGGGAGCTGTTTTTT. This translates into CATGETLTGELFF.

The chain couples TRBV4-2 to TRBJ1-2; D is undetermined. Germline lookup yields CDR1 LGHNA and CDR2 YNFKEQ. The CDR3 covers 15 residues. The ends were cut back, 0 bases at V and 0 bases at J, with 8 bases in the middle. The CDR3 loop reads CASSQEDGPNYGYTF. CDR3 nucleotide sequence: TGTGCCAGCAGCCAAGAAGATGGGCCTAACTATGGCTACACCTTC.

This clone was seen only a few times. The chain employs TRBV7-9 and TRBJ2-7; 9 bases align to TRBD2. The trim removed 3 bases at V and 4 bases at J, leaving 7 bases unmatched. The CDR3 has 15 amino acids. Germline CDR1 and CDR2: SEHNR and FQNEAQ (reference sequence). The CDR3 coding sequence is TGTGCCAGCAGCTTTTTAGCGGGGGCGGTGTACGAGCAGTACTTC. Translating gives CASSFLAGAVYEQYF.

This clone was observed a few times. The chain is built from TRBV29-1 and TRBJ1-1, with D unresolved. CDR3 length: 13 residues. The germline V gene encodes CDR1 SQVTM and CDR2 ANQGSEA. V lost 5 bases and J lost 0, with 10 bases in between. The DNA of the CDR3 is TGCAGCGTTCGAAGTCGCTTGAACACTGAAGCTTTCTTT. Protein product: CSVRSRLNTEAFF.

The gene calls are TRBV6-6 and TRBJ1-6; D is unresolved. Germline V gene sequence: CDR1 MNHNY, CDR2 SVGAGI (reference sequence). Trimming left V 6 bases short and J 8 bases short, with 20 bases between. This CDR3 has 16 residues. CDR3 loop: CASSYGNNALDSPLHF. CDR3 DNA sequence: TGTGCCAGCAGCTATGGGAATAATGCGCTTGATTCACCCCTCCACTTT.

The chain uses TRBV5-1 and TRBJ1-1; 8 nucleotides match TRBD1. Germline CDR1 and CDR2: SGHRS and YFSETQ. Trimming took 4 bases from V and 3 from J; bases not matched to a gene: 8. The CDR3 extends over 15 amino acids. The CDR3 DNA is TGCGCCAGCAGCGCCGAGGACAGGGTTCACACTGAAGCTTTCTTT. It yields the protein CASSAEDRVHTEAFF.

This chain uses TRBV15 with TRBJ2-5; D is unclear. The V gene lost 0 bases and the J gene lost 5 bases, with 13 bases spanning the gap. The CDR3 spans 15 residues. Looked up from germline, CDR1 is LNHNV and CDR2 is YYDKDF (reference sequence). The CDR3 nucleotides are TGTGCCACCAGCAGAGATCCGGGTCTTCTCGAGACCCAGTACTTC. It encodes CATSRDPGLLETQYF.

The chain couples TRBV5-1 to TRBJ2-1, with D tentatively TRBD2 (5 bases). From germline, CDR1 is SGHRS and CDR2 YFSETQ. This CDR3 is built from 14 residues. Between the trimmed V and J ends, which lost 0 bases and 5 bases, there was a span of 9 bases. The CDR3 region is CASSLARADNEQFF. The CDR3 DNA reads TGCGCCAGCAGCTTGGCGCGGGCCGACAATGAGCAGTTCTTC. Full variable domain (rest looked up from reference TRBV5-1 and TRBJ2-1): KAGVTQTPRYLIKTRGQQVTLSCSPISGHRSVSWYQQTPGQGLQFLFEYFSETQRNKGNFPGRFSGRQFSNSRSEMNVSTLELGDSALYLCASSLARADNEQFFGPGTRLTVL.

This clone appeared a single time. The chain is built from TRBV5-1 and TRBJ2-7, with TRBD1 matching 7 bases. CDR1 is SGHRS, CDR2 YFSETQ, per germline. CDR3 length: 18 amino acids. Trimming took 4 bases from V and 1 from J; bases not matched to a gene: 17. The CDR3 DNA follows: TGCGCCAGCAGCCCAGGAGTTTTCAGGGGGTCCTTGTCCTACGAGCAGTACTTC. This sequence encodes CASSPGVFRGSLSYEQYF. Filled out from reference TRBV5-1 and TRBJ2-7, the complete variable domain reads KAGVTQTPRYLIKTRGQQVTLSCSPISGHRSVSWYQQTPGQGLQFLFEYFSETQRNKGNFPGRFSGRQFSNSRSEMNVSTLELGDSALYLCASSPGVFRGSLSYEQYFGPGTRLTVT.

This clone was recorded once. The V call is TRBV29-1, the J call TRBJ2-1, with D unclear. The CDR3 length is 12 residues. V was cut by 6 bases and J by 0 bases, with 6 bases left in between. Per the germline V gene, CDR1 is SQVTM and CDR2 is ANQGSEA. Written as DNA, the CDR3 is TGCAGCGTCATGAGCTCCTACAATGAGCAGTTCTTC. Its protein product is CSVMSSYNEQFF.

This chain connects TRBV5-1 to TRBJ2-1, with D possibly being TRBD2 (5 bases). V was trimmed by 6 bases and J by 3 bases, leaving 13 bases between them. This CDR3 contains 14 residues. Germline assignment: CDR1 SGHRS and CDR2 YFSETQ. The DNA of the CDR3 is TGCGCCAGCAAGGAGCGGACCGTCTACAATGAGCAGTTCTTC. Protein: CASKERTVYNEQFF.

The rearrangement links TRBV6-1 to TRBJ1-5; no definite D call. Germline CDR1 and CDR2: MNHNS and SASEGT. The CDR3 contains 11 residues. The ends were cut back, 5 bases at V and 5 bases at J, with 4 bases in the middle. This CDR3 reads CASSLDQPQHF. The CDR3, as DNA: TGTGCCAGCAGTCTGGATCAGCCCCAGCATTTT.

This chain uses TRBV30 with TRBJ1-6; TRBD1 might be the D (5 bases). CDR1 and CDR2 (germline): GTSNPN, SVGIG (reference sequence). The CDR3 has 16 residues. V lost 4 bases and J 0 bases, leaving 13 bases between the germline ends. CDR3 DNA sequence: TGTGCCTGGATTCAGAGGGGCGGCTCCTATAATTCACCCCTCCACTTT. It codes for CAWIQRGGSYNSPLHF.

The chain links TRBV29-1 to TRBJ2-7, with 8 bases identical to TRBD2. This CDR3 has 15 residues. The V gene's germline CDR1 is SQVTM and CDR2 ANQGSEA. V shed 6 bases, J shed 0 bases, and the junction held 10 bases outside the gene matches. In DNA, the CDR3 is TGCAGCGTCGGCGGGGGGACGGCTAGCTCCTACGAGCAGTACTTC. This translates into CSVGGGTASSYEQYF.

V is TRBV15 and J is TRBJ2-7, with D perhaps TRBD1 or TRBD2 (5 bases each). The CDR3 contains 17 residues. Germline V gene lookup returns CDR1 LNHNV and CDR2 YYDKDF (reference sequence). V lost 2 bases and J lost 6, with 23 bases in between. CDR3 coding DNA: TGTGCCACCAGCAGACTACCCCAGGGACCTGGAGTATTCGAGCAGTACTTC. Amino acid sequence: CATSRLPQGPGVFEQYF.